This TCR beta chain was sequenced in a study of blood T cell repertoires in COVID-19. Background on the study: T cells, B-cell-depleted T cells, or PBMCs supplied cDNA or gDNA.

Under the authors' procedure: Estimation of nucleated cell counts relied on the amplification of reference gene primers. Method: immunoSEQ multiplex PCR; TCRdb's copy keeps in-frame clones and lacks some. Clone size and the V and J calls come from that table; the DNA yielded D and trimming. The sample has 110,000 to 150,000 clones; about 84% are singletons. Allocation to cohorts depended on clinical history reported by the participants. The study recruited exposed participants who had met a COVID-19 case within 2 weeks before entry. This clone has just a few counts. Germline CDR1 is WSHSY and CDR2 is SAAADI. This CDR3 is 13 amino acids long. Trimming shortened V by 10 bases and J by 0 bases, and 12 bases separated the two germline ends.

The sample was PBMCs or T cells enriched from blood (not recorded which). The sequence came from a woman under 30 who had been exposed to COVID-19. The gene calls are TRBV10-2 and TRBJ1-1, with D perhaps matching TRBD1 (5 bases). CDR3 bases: TGCGCCACCAGACAGACCATGAACACTGAAGCTTTCTTT. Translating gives CATRQTMNTEAFF.